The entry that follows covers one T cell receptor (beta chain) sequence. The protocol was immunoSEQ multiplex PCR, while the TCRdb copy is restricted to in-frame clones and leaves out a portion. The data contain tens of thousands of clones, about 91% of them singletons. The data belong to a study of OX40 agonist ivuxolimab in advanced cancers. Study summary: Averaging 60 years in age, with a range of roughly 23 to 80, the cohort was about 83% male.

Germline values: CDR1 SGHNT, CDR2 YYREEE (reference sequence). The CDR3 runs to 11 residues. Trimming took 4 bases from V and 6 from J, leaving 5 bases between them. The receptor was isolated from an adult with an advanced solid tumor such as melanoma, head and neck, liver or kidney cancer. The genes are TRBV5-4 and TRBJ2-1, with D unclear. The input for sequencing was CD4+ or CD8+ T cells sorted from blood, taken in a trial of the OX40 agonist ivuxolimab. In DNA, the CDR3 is TGTGCCAGCAGCATCGGCAATGAGCAGTTCTTC. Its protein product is CASSIGNEQFF.